Below, 11 T cell receptor beta chains from the same sample are listed, as sequenced in a study of blood T cell repertoires in COVID-19. Data came from immunoSEQ multiplex PCR; TCRdb stores just in-frame clones and leaves some out. The sample contains about 350,000 clones, about 92% of which appear only once. Specimen: peripheral blood. Receptors were obtained from a woman in her sixties or seventies with COVID-19, enrolled during active disease.

This rearrangement joins TRBV5-4 to TRBJ2-7; 9 positions match TRBD1. Germline V CDR1 and CDR2: SGHNT, YYREEE (reference sequence). There are 14 residues in the CDR3. V was clipped by 2 bases and J by 4 bases; unmatched bases: 4. The CDR3 spells CASSFWDRVYEQYF. The CDR3 nucleotides read TGTGCCAGCAGCTTCTGGGACAGGGTGTACGAGCAGTACTTC. Using reference TRBV5-4 and TRBJ2-7 for the parts outside the CDR3, the full variable domain is ETGVTQSPTHLIKTRGQQVTLRCSSQSGHNTVSWYQQALGQGPQFIFQYYREEENGRGNFPPRFSGLQFPNYSSELNVNALELDDSALYLCASSFWDRVYEQYFGPGTRLTVT.

V gene TRBV7-9 combines with J gene TRBJ1-6; no firm D call. This CDR3 is built from 15 residues. The ends were cut back, 5 bases at V and 7 bases at J, with 15 bases in the middle. Per germline, CDR1 SEHNR and CDR2 FQNEAQ (reference sequence). The CDR3 region is CASSPVAARNSPLHF. The CDR3 region has the DNA TGTGCCAGCAGCCCCGTAGCCGCGAGAAATTCACCCCTCCACTTT.

J is TRBJ2-7 and V is TRBV6-5; 7 bases map to TRBD1. CDR1 and CDR2 (germline): MNHEY, SVGAGI. J lost 5 bases, V lost 6 bases, and 7 bases had no gene match. The CDR3 is made up of 13 amino acids. The CDR3 sequence is CASSFDRAHEQYF. In DNA, the CDR3 is TGTGCCAGCAGCTTCGACAGGGCCCACGAGCAGTACTTC.

This clone came up a few times. This chain joins TRBV5-1 and TRBJ2-7, with D hard to call. The CDR3 is made up of 14 amino acids. V was clipped by 0 bases and J by 4 bases, with 11 bases between them. CDR1 SGHRS and CDR2 YFSETQ come from the germline V gene. CDR3 protein: CASSLDSGGYEQYF. The CDR3 DNA is TGCGCCAGCAGCTTGGATTCGGGTGGGTACGAGCAGTACTTC.

The chain joins TRBV15 to TRBJ2-7, with D possibly TRBD1 on 6 matching bases. This CDR3 spans 14 amino acids. V dropped 5 bases and J dropped 4 bases, with 15 bases sitting between them. Per germline, CDR1 LNHNV and CDR2 YYDKDF (reference sequence). The CDR3 DNA reads as TGTGCCACCAGCCGACAGGTCCAATCGTACGAGCAGTACTTC. This gives the protein CATSRQVQSYEQYF. The variable domain in full, completed from reference TRBV15 and TRBJ2-7, reads DAMVIQNPRYQVTQFGKPVTLSCSQTLNHNVMYWYQQKSSQAPKLLFHYYDKDFNNEADTPDNFQSRRPNTSFCFLDIRSPGLGDTAMYLCATSRQVQSYEQYFGPGTRLTVT.

This chain joins TRBV12-3 or TRBV12-4 and TRBJ1-5; weak D call: TRBD1 (5 bases). Trimming removed 7 bases from V and 7 bases from J, with 14 bases in between. CDR3 length equals 13 residues. The CDR3 region has the DNA TGTGCCAGCACCTCAAGGGGCGGCCAGCCCCAGCATTTT. It translates to CASTSRGGQPQHF.

J is TRBJ1-6 and V is TRBV30; tentatively, D is TRBD1 (6 bases). V shed 0 bases and J shed 8 bases, with 11 bases lying between them. The CDR3 spans 14 residues. Germline assignment: CDR1 GTSNPN and CDR2 SVGIG (reference sequence). In nucleotides, the CDR3 is TGTGCCTGGAGTGTCCAGGGGATGTATTCACCCCTCCACTTT. This translates into CAWSVQGMYSPLHF.

This sequence joins TRBV4-1 and TRBJ1-4; no firm D call. Germline loops: CDR1 MGHRA, CDR2 YSYEKL. The CDR3 is made up of 16 amino acids. V was clipped by 0 bases and J by 0 bases, with 8 bases between them. The CDR3 reads CASSQEVAATNEKLFF. Written as DNA, the CDR3 is TGCGCCAGCAGCCAAGAGGTAGCGGCAACTAATGAAAAACTGTTTTTT.

The chain employs TRBV19 and TRBJ2-1; TRBD2 agrees at 10 bases. Germline loops: CDR1 LNHDA, CDR2 SQIVND (reference sequence). Germline trimming cut 2 bases from V and 2 bases from J; bases unmatched to any gene: 3. This CDR3 spans 16 amino acids. CDR3 sequence reads: CASSISGGAPYNEQFF. The CDR3 DNA follows: TGTGCCAGTAGTATAAGCGGGGGGGCCCCCTACAATGAGCAGTTCTTC.

CDR3: CASSLVAEETQYF. CDR3 bases: TGCGCCAGCAGCTTGGTCGCGGAGGAGACCCAGTACTTC. This chain connects TRBV5-1 to TRBJ2-5; D ambiguous. V was pared by 0 bases and J by 5 bases, with 8 bases between. The CDR3 has 13 residues. Germline CDR1 SGHRS, CDR2 YFSETQ.

This rearrangement joins TRBV5-5 to TRBJ1-3; D not resolved. Between the trimmed V and J ends, which lost 6 bases and 4 bases, there was a span of 14 bases. This CDR3 is built from 14 residues. The germline V gene has CDR1 SGHKS and CDR2 YYEKEE (reference sequence). CDR3 residues: CASTFDPKGNTIYF. CDR3 in DNA: TGTGCCAGCACCTTTGATCCTAAAGGAAACACCATATATTTT.